This T cell receptor beta chain originates from a study of molecular identifiers for immune sequencing clone quantification. Deletions cut 5 bases from V and 6 bases from J, with 16 bases between. The CDR3 consists of 15 residues. Germline CDR1 is LGHDT and CDR2 is YNNKEL (reference sequence). This clonotype appeared many times. In TCRdb, the PCR reads were re-called with MiXCR into one record per CDR3 protein. Here the sample spans some 680,000 distinct CDR3 sequences, 25% being singletons. V and J are TRBV3-1 and TRBJ2-2, with D possibly TRBD1 on 5 matching bases. What was sequenced was naive CD8+ T cells from blood, with Jurkat cell RNA spiked in. Described subset: FACS-sorted CD8+CD4-CCR7+CD45RA+ naive T cells. This clonotype was sampled from a human donor in good health. Some libraries in this study had Jurkat cell RNA spiked in. The CDR3 region has the DNA TGTGCCAGCAGCGCCGGACACCTTTACGCCGGGGAGCTGTTTTTT. This sequence encodes CASSAGHLYAGELFF.